One sample yielded the 29 T cell receptor beta chains listed below, sequenced in a study of T cell changes during pregnancy in multiple sclerosis. Method: immunoSEQ multiplex PCR; TCRdb's copy keeps in-frame clones and lacks some. The sample consists of 60,000 or so clones, about 90% of them appearing once. The sequences come from CD4+ T cells from peripheral blood mononuclear cells, collected after pregnancy. The receptor source for this set is a female donor in good health, enrolled as a control in a pregnancy study.

The chain links TRBV5-4 to TRBJ2-7; the match to TRBD1 covers 8 bases. The CDR3 extends over 14 amino acids. The germline CDR1 and CDR2 sequences are SGHNT and YYREEE (reference sequence). The V gene end was trimmed by 1 base and the J gene end by 3 bases; junction bases not matched to a gene: 3. The CDR3 protein is CASSLFDRGYEQYF. CDR3 coding DNA: TGTGCCAGCAGCTTGTTTGACAGGGGCTACGAGCAGTACTTC.

The CDR3 spells CASRKGHYRDGYTF. CDR3 bases: TGTGCCAGCAGAAAGGGACATTACAGGGATGGCTACACCTTC. The V gene is TRBV5-6, the J gene TRBJ1-2; perhaps TRBD1 as D (6 bases). CDR1 and CDR2 (germline): SGHDT, YYEEEE. This CDR3 comprises 14 residues. V lost 5 bases, J lost 6 bases, and 17 bases lay in between.

The V gene is TRBV2, the J gene TRBJ1-3; D gene unclear. Per germline, CDR1 SNHLY and CDR2 FYNNEI. V was shortened by 3 bases and J by 2 bases, with 2 bases between the two germline ends. This CDR3 contains 12 residues. The CDR3 DNA reads TGTGCCAGCAGTGACGCTGGAAACACCATATATTTT. Translation gives CASSDAGNTIYF.

The chain couples TRBV5-1 to TRBJ1-2, with 7 nucleotides matching TRBD1. Germline CDR1 SGHRS, CDR2 YFSETQ. CDR3 length: 15 amino acids. V was clipped by 2 bases and J by 5 bases; unmatched bases: 9. CDR3 bases: TGCGCCAGCAGCTTTGTCCCGGGACAGCATTATGGCTACACCTTC. The encoded protein is CASSFVPGQHYGYTF.

The chain has TRBV10-3 and TRBJ2-5; 7 bases are shared with TRBD2. The end of the DNA aligns better with TRBJ2-7, so the J call may be wrong. Germline V CDR1 and CDR2: ENHRY, SYGVKD. The CDR3 loop spans 14 amino acids. CDR3 bases: TGTGCCATCAGTGGGGGGACTATACCCTACGAGCAGTACTTC. Translation gives CAISGGTIPYEQYF.

V and J are TRBV4-2 and TRBJ1-4, with D tentatively TRBD1 (5 bases). Per the germline V gene, CDR1 is LGHNA and CDR2 is YNFKEQ. The V gene lost 1 base and the J gene lost 3 bases, with 9 bases spanning the gap. This CDR3 is 15 amino acids long. The DNA for the CDR3 is TGTGCCAGCAGCCAAGCCACGGGGGCTAATGAAAAACTGTTTTTT. Residues: CASSQATGANEKLFF.

In its sample, this clone was seen once. The chain joins TRBV2 to TRBJ2-4, with a tentative D call TRBD2 (7 bases). The CDR3 has 17 residues. Germline V lookup: CDR1 SNHLY, CDR2 FYNNEI. Trimming left V 3 bases short and J 3 bases short, with 18 bases between. The CDR3: CASSEEGGGGSKNIQYF. Written as DNA, the CDR3 is TGTGCCAGCAGTGAGGAAGGGGGGGGAGGAAGCAAAAACATTCAGTACTTC.

The chain has TRBV19 and TRBJ1-5, with 8 bases lining up with TRBD1. CDR1 and CDR2 from the germline V gene are LNHDA and SQIVND (reference sequence). The CDR3 length is 14 residues. The junction had 7 bases not matched to a gene; V was cut back by 5 bases and J by 7 bases. The CDR3: CASSGQGGWQPQHF. CDR3 sequence (DNA): TGTGCCAGTAGTGGACAGGGAGGATGGCAGCCCCAGCATTTT.

The genes are TRBV5-4 and TRBJ1-1, with 7 bases aligning to TRBD1. The junction had 5 bases not matched to a gene; V was cut back by 7 bases and J by 5 bases. The length of the CDR3 is 12 residues. Germline CDR1 is SGHNT and CDR2 is YYREEE (reference sequence). The CDR3 DNA reads TGTGCCAGCTCCGACAGGGTTACTGAAGCTTTCTTT. Protein sequence: CASSDRVTEAFF.

This clone appeared once. The chain carries TRBV19 and TRBJ2-1; TRBD2 matches at 8 bases. Germline CDR1 LNHDA, CDR2 SQIVND (reference sequence). The J segment lost 2 bases and the V segment lost 2 bases, leaving 2 bases of the junction unmatched. There are 15 residues in the CDR3. The CDR3 reads CASSILGGAYNEQFF. CDR3 DNA: TGTGCCAGTAGTATACTCGGGGGGGCCTACAATGAGCAGTTCTTC.

This clone was seen repeatedly, ten times or more. This chain links TRBV9 with TRBJ2-2; TRBD2 is a possible D gene (6 bases). The CDR3 extends over 13 amino acids. The V and J ends lost 4 bases and 6 bases respectively, with 10 bases between them. CDR1 is SGDLS and CDR2 is YYNGEE in the germline V gene. CDR3 nucleotide sequence: TGTGCCAGCAGCATCCGGGACTCCGGGGAGCTGTTTTTT. It encodes CASSIRDSGELFF.

J is TRBJ2-7 and V is TRBV5-4, with 8 bases lining up with TRBD1. CDR3 length: 16 amino acids. Germline loops: CDR1 SGHNT, CDR2 YYREEE (reference sequence). Losses at the gene ends were 2 bases for V and 6 bases for J; bases not matched to a gene: 13. CDR3 DNA sequence: TGTGCCAGCAGCTTCAGGGGGCAATCCCCGGTAGCCGAGCAGTACTTC. Translating it yields CASSFRGQSPVAEQYF.

This chain links TRBV18 with TRBJ1-1; 7 nucleotides agree with TRBD1. V lost 6 bases and J lost 2; bases outside the gene matches: 6. This CDR3 spans 14 amino acids. Germline assignment: CDR1 KGHSH and CDR2 LQKENI. The CDR3 protein is CASSTTGSNTEAFF. The CDR3 nucleotides are TGTGCCAGCTCTACGACAGGGAGTAACACTGAAGCTTTCTTT. The whole variable domain, filled in from reference TRBV18 and TRBJ1-1, reads NAGVMQNPRHLVRRRGQEARLRCSPMKGHSHVYWYRQLPEEGLKFMVYLQKENIIDESGMPKERFSAEFPKEGPSILRIQQVVRGDSAAYFCASSTTGSNTEAFFGQGTRLTVV.

The rearrangement uses TRBV25-1 and TRBJ1-1; D gene unclear. The V gene's germline CDR1 is MGHDK and CDR2 SYGVNS. This CDR3 region has 15 residues. V was shortened by 8 bases and J by 4 bases, with 20 bases between the two germline ends. CDR3 amino acids: CASVADWPRSTEAFF. DNA for the CDR3: TGTGCCAGCGTGGCCGATTGGCCCCGGAGCACTGAAGCTTTCTTT.

This clone appeared once. The V and J genes are TRBV19 and TRBJ2-7, with unresolved D. This CDR3 region has 11 residues. The V and J ends lost 1 base and 6 bases respectively, with 4 bases between them. Germline CDR1 LNHDA, CDR2 SQIVND (reference sequence). CDR3 protein: CASSIASEQYF. CDR3 sequence (DNA): TGTGCCAGTAGTATAGCTAGCGAGCAGTACTTC.

This chain links TRBV5-1 with TRBJ1-5; 7 bases are a match to TRBD1. Germline V lookup: CDR1 SGHRS, CDR2 YFSETQ. This CDR3 contains 15 residues. The junction had 4 bases not matched to a gene; V was cut back by 0 bases and J by 4 bases. The CDR3 here is CASSLGGTENQPQHF. The CDR3 DNA reads TGCGCCAGCAGCTTGGGTGGGACAGAAAATCAGCCCCAGCATTTT.

The chain recombines TRBV5-1 with TRBJ2-5, with D possibly TRBD1 on 6 matching bases. Germline V gene sequence: CDR1 SGHRS, CDR2 YFSETQ. V gave up 0 bases and J gave up 0 bases, with 6 bases separating them. The CDR3 covers 14 residues. The CDR3 nucleotides read TGCGCCAGCAGCTTGGAGGGGGACCAAGAGACCCAGTACTTC. As protein: CASSLEGDQETQYF.

CDR3 loop: CATSREGQGKGYEQYF. The DNA of the CDR3 is TGTGCCACCAGCAGAGAGGGGCAGGGGAAAGGCTACGAGCAGTACTTC. The chain carries TRBV15 and TRBJ2-7; a possible D gene is TRBD1 (6 bases). The CDR3 has 16 residues. The germline CDR1 and CDR2 sequences are LNHNV and YYDKDF (reference sequence). The V end was cut by 0 bases, the J end by 3 bases, with 15 bases between.

This clone was observed a handful of times. The V call is TRBV5-5, the J call TRBJ1-6; D ambiguous. The CDR3 has 16 residues. Trimming stripped 4 bases from V and 7 bases from J, with 18 bases between. Germline V lookup: CDR1 SGHKS, CDR2 YYEKEE (reference sequence). CDR3 in amino acids: CASSPLEGRRNSPLHF. CDR3 nucleotides: TGTGCCAGCAGCCCCCTGGAGGGTCGGCGGAATTCACCCCTCCACTTT. The full variable domain, in which reference TRBV5-5 and TRBJ1-6 provide the parts outside the CDR3, is DAGVTQSPTHLIKTRGQQVTLRCSPISGHKSVSWYQQVLGQGPQFIFQYYEKEERGRGNFPDRFSARQFPNYSSELNVNALLLGDSALYLCASSPLEGRRNSPLHFGNGTRLTVT.

This rearrangement joins TRBV10-3 to TRBJ1-2, with D unclear. The CDR3 extends over 14 amino acids. Trimming cost V 10 bases and J 2 bases, with 17 bases left between them. In germline, CDR1 is ENHRY, CDR2 SYGVKD. In DNA, the CDR3 is TGTGCCAGCTCGAGTCTAGACGGAAACTATGGCTACACCTTC. Translating gives CASSSLDGNYGYTF.

This rearrangement joins TRBV6-6 to TRBJ1-1; D might be TRBD1 (5 bases). The germline V and J ends were trimmed by 6 bases and 6 bases, with 20 bases remaining between them. Germline values: CDR1 MNHNY, CDR2 SVGAGI (reference sequence). There are 15 residues in the CDR3. CDR3 sequence: CASSFTEKRGPEAFF. CDR3 nucleotides: TGTGCCAGCAGCTTCACCGAGAAAAGGGGTCCTGAAGCTTTCTTT.

DNA of the CDR3: TGTGCCAGCAGCGCCCGGGGGGGCAGAGGGCAAGAGACCCAGTACTTC. Amino acid sequence: CASSARGGRGQETQYF. The genes are TRBV9 and TRBJ2-5; 8 bases line up with TRBD2. This CDR3 region has 16 residues. Germline V lookup: CDR1 SGDLS, CDR2 YYNGEE. V was clipped by 3 bases and J by 2 bases; unmatched bases: 9. Combining the CDR3 with reference TRBV9 and TRBJ2-5 gives the whole variable domain DSGVTQTPKHLITATGQRVTLRCSPRSGDLSVYWYQQSLDQGLQFLIQYYNGEERAKGNILERFSAQQFPDLHSELNLSSLELGDSALYFCASSARGGRGQETQYFGPGTRLLVL.

The chain is built from TRBV4-2 and TRBJ1-1; 7 bases fit TRBD1. The CDR3 runs to 16 residues. V shed 1 base, J shed 1 base, and the junction held 6 bases outside the gene matches. CDR1 and CDR2 (germline): LGHNA, YNFKEQ. Written as DNA, the CDR3 is TGTGCCAGCAGCCAAGGCTTCCGGGACAGGAACACTGAAGCTTTCTTT. Amino acid sequence: CASSQGFRDRNTEAFF.

The chain couples TRBV5-6 to TRBJ2-3; possible D gene TRBD1, 5 bases. V shed 0 bases and J shed 0 bases, with 11 bases lying between them. The CDR3 is made up of 16 amino acids. Germline loops: CDR1 SGHDT, CDR2 YYEEEE. CDR3 bases: TGTGCCAGCAGCTTGGGACAGAGGCGTAGCACAGATACGCAGTATTTT. Its translation is CASSLGQRRSTDTQYF. Variable domain in full (rest from reference TRBV5-6 and TRBJ2-3): DAGVTQSPTHLIKTRGQQVTLRCSPKSGHDTVSWYQQALGQGPQFIFQYYEEEERQRGNFPDRFSGHQFPNYSSELNVNALLLGDSALYLCASSLGQRRSTDTQYFGPGTRLTVL.

The V call is TRBV11-1, the J call TRBJ2-2, with D perhaps matching TRBD1 (6 bases). Germline assignment: CDR1 SGHAT and CDR2 FQDESV (reference sequence). Trimming took off 1 base at V and 5 bases at J, with 14 bases between the two ends. This CDR3 contains 16 residues. CDR3 amino acids: CASSLVSGAGTGELFF. The CDR3 nucleotides read TGTGCCAGCAGCTTAGTATCAGGGGCCGGGACCGGGGAGCTGTTTTTT.

The gene calls are TRBV11-2 and TRBJ1-2; 9 bases map to TRBD1. The CDR3 is 16 amino acids. Trimming cost V 1 base and J 0 bases; bases outside gene matches: 3. In germline, CDR1 is SGHAT, CDR2 FQNNGV. In nucleotides, the CDR3 is TGTGCCAGCAGCTTAGTTCGGGACAGGGCTAACTATGGCTACACCTTC. It translates to CASSLVRDRANYGYTF.

The genes are TRBV14 and TRBJ2-5; tentatively, D is TRBD1 (5 bases). Trimming cost V 4 bases and J 6 bases, with 12 bases left between them. The CDR3 length is 13 residues. Germline V gene data show CDR1 as SGHDN and CDR2 as FVKESK. CDR3 protein: CASSPMPGKTQYF. For the CDR3, the DNA is TGTGCCAGCAGCCCGATGCCAGGGAAGACCCAGTACTTC. Full variable domain (outside the CDR3, taken from reference TRBV14 and TRBJ2-5): EAGVTQFPSHSVIEKGQTVTLRCDPISGHDNLYWYRRVMGKEIKFLLHFVKESKQDESGMPNNRFLAERTGGTYSTLKVQPAELEDSGVYFCASSPMPGKTQYFGPGTRLLVL.

Turning to this clone: Because the CDR3's place on the DNA is in doubt, the DNA is left out and the CDR3 is given as listed by TCRdb. V and J are TRBV1 and TRBJ2-7; TRBD2 was called by the table and not checked on the DNA. TRBV1 corresponds to a pseudogene. The CDR3 extends over 18 residues, inclusive of both ends. The CDR3 sequence is CTSSQTQVGGGIFYEQYF.

The chain is built from TRBV18 and TRBJ2-2; D might be TRBD2 (5 bases). The CDR3 covers 16 residues. V shed 0 bases and J shed 5 bases, with 13 bases lying between them. CDR1 and CDR2 (germline): KGHSH, LQKENI. CDR3 region: CASSPPSGRGTGELFF. The CDR3 region has the DNA TGTGCCAGCTCACCACCTTCAGGCCGAGGGACCGGGGAGCTGTTTTTT.